This T cell receptor (beta chain) was identified during a study of OX40 agonist ivuxolimab in advanced cancers. Background on the study: At 0.01 to 10 mg/kg, ivuxolimab was administered intravenously to patients every 2 weeks. Partial responses, seen in three patients, involved one hepatocellular carcinoma and two cutaneous melanomas. General study results and limits: Expanded clones were, on average, more numerous in CD8+ T cells than in CD4+. At 0.1-3.0 mg/kg, partial responders had clonal expansion among the lowest observed.

About this clone: Its antigen is not identified.

V was cut by 2 bases and J by 1 base, with 11 bases left in between. This CDR3 contains 15 residues. From germline, CDR1 is SGHNT and CDR2 YYREEE (reference sequence). The repertoire was sequenced with immunoSEQ multiplex PCR; TCRdb's copy has only in-frame clones and lacks some. The table includes more than 65,000 clones, 80% to 90% detected once. This receptor was identified in an adult with an advanced solid tumor such as melanoma, head and neck, liver or kidney cancer. The specimen was CD4+ or CD8+ T cells sorted from blood, collected in a trial of the OX40 agonist ivuxolimab. The V and J genes are TRBV5-4 and TRBJ2-3, with D perhaps assigned TRBD1 or TRBD2 (5 bases each). The CDR3 DNA is TGTGCCAGCAGCTTCCGCCAGGGAGGCACAGATACGCAGTATTTT. It yields the protein CASSFRQGGTDTQYF. Filled out from reference TRBV5-4 and TRBJ2-3, the complete variable domain reads ETGVTQSPTHLIKTRGQQVTLRCSSQSGHNTVSWYQQALGQGPQFIFQYYREEENGRGNFPPRFSGLQFPNYSSELNVNALELDDSALYLCASSFRQGGTDTQYFGPGTRLTVL.